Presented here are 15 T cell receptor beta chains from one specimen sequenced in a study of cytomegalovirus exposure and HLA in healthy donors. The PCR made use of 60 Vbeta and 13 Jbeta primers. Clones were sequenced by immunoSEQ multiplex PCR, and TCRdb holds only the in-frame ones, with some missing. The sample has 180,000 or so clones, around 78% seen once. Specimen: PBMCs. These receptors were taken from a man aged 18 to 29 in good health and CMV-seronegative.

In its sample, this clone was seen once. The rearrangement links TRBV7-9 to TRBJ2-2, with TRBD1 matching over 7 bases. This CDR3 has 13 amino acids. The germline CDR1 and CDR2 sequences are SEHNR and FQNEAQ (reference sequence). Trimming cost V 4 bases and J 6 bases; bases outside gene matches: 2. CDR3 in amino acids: CASSSQGSGELFF. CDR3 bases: TGTGCCAGCAGCTCACAGGGGTCCGGGGAGCTGTTTTTT.

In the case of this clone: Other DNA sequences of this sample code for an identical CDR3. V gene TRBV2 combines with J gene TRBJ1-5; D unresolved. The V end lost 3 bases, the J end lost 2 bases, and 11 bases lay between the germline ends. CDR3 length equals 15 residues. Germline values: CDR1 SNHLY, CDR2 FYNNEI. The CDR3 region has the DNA TGTGCCAGCAGTGACAGGTTAGTTGGCAATCAGCCCCAGCATTTT. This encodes CASSDRLVGNQPQHF.

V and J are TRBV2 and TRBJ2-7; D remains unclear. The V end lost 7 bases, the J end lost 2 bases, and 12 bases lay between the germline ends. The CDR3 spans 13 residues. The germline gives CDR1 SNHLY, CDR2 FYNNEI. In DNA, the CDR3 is TGTGCCAGCATCATAGGAGCCCCCTACGAGCAGTACTTC. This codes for CASIIGAPYEQYF. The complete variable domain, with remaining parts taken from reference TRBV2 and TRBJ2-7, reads EPEVTQTPSHQVTQMGQEVILRCVPISNHLYFYWYRQILGQKVEFLVSFYNNEISEKSEIFDDQFSVERPDGSNFTLKIRSTKLEDSAMYFCASIIGAPYEQYFGPGTRLTVT.

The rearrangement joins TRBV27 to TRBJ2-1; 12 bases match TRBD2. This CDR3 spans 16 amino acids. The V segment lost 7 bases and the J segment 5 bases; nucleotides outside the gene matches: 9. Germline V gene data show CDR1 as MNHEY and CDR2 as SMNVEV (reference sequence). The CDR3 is CASTLITSGGHNEQFF. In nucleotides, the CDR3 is TGTGCCAGCACCTTAATTACTAGCGGGGGGCACAATGAGCAGTTCTTC.

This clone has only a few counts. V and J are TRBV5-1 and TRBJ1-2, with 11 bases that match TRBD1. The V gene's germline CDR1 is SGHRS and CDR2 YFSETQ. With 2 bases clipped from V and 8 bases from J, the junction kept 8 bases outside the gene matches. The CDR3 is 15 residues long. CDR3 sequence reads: CASSFGQGARQGYTF. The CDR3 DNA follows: TGCGCCAGCAGCTTCGGACAGGGGGCAAGGCAGGGCTACACCTTC.

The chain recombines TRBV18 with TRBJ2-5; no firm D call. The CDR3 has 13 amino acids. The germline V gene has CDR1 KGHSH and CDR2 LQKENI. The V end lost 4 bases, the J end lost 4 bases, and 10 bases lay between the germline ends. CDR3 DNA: TGTGCCAGCTCACTTGCTAGAAGAGAGACCCAGTACTTC. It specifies CASSLARRETQYF.

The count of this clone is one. CDR3 sequence (DNA): TGCGCCAGCAGCTTGGTGGGCAGAGGCACAGATACGCAGTATTTT. This codes for CASSLVGRGTDTQYF. The chain carries TRBV5-1 and TRBJ2-3; no firm D call. Germline assignment: CDR1 SGHRS and CDR2 YFSETQ. The CDR3 has 15 amino acids. V was shortened by 0 bases and J by 1 base, with 9 bases between the two germline ends.

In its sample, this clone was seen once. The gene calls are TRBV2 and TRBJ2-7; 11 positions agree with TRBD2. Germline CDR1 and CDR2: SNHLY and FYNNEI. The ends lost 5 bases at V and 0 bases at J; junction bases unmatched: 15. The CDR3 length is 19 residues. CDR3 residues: CASSFYPTGTSGLSYEQYF. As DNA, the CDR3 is TGTGCCAGCAGTTTCTATCCTACCGGGACTAGCGGACTCTCCTACGAGCAGTACTTC.

CDR3 region: CASGTSGKDTQYF. CDR3 nucleotides: TGTGCCAGCGGGACTAGCGGGAAGGATACGCAGTATTTT. V usage is TRBV25-1 and J usage is TRBJ2-3; TRBD2 matches at 13 bases. The CDR3 spans 13 residues. The V and J ends lost 8 bases and 6 bases, in that order; junction bases with no gene match: 2. CDR1 is MGHDK, CDR2 SYGVNS, per germline.

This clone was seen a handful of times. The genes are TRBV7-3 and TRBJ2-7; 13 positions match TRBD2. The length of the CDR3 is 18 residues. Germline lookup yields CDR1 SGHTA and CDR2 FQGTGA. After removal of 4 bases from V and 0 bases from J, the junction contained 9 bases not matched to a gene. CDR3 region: CASSSDLLAGGNSYEQYF. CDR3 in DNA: TGTGCCAGCAGCTCCGACTTACTAGCGGGGGGGAACTCCTACGAGCAGTACTTC. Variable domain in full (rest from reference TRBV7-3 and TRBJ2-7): GAGVSQTPSNKVTEKGKYVELRCDPISGHTALYWYRQSLGQGPEFLIYFQGTGAADDSGLPNDRFFAVRPEGSVSTLKIQRTERGDSAVYLCASSSDLLAGGNSYEQYFGPGTRLTVT.

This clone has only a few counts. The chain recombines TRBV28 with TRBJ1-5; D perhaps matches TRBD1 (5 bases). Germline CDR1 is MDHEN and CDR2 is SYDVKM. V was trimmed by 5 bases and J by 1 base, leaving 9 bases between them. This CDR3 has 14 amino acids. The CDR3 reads CASSPDRSNQPQHF. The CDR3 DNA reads TGTGCCAGCAGTCCTGACAGAAGCAATCAGCCCCAGCATTTT.

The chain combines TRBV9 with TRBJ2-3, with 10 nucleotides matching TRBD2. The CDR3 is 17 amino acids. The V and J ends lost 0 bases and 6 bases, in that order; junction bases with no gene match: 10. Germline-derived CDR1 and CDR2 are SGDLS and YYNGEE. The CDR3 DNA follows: TGTGCCAGCAGCGTAGATTCCCTAGCGGGGGTAAAGGATACGCAGTATTTT. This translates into CASSVDSLAGVKDTQYF.

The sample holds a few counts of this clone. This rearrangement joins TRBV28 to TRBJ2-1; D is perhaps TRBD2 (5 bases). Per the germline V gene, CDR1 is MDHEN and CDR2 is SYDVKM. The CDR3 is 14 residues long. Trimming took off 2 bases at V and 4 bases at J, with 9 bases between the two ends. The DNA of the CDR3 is TGTGCCAGCAGTTTAATCCTAGCTTACAATGAGCAGTTCTTC. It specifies CASSLILAYNEQFF.

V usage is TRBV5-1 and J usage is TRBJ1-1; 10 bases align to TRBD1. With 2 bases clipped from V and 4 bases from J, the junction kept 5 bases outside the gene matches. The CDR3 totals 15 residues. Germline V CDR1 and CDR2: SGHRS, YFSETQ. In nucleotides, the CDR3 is TGCGCCAGCAGCTTAAGCCGGGACAGGGGCACTGAAGCTTTCTTT. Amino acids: CASSLSRDRGTEAFF. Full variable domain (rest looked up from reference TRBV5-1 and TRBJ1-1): KAGVTQTPRYLIKTRGQQVTLSCSPISGHRSVSWYQQTPGQGLQFLFEYFSETQRNKGNFPGRFSGRQFSNSRSEMNVSTLELGDSALYLCASSLSRDRGTEAFFGQGTRLTVV.

In DNA, the CDR3 is TGTGCCAGCTCACCACTGGGACTAGTAGGCGAGCAGTACTTC. It encodes CASSPLGLVGEQYF. This chain uses TRBV18 with TRBJ2-7; 8 nucleotides line up with TRBD2. CDR1 is KGHSH and CDR2 is LQKENI in the germline V gene. The V segment lost 1 base and the J segment 6 bases; nucleotides outside the gene matches: 5. This CDR3 spans 14 amino acids.